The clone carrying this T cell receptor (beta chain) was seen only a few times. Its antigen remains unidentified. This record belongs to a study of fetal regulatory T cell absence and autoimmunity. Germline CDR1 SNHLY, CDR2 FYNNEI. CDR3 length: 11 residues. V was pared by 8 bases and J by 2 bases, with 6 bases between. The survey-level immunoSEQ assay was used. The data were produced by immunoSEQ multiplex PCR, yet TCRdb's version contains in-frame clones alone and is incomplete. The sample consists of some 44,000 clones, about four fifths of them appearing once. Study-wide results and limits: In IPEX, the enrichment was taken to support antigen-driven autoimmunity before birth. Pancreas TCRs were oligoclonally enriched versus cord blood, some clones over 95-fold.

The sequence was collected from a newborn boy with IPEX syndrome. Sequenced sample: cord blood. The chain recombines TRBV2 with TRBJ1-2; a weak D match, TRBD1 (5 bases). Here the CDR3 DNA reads TGTGCCAGCGGGGGAAACTATGGCTACACCTTC. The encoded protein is CASGGNYGYTF.